This TCR beta chain was found in a study of OX40 agonist ivuxolimab in advanced cancers. Study-level background: Six ivuxolimab dose levels, 0.01 to 10 mg/kg, were given intravenously every 2 weeks.

In regard to this clone: Its antigen is still unknown.

General observations from the study: The mean number of expanded clones was higher in CD8+ T cells than in CD4+.

The V and J ends lost 7 bases and 6 bases, in that order; junction bases with no gene match: 12. Germline CDR1 reads SQVTM; CDR2 reads ANQGSEA. This CDR3 spans 14 amino acids. Patients had blood sampled at baseline and again on cycle 4 day 1 and cycle 7 day 1. The table came from immunoSEQ multiplex PCR; TCRdb's copy has only in-frame clones and leaves some out. The sample records fewer than 80,000 clones, over 75% being singletons. The chain couples TRBV29-1 to TRBJ2-1, with 7 bases aligning to TRBD2. This sequence originates from an adult with an advanced solid tumor such as melanoma, head and neck, liver or kidney cancer. The sample was CD4+ or CD8+ T cells sorted from blood, taken in a trial of the OX40 agonist ivuxolimab. CDR3 sequence: CSAIRDYSGNEQFF. CDR3 in DNA: TGCAGCGCCATCAGGGACTACAGCGGCAATGAGCAGTTCTTC.